This entry lists 8 T cell receptor beta chains sequenced from one sample in a study of blood T cell repertoires in COVID-19. Repertoires were generated with immunoSEQ multiplex PCR, while TCRdb's copy carries only in-frame clones and drops some. The sample consists of around 130,000 clones, roughly 86% of them appearing once. Input material: peripheral blood. The receptors stem from a human donor in a cohort sampled during active COVID-19.

In this sample, this clone turned up a few times. The chain recombines TRBV4-1 with TRBJ2-1; TRBD2 agrees at 9 bases. Trimming cost V 0 bases and J 7 bases; bases outside gene matches: 16. The germline CDR1 and CDR2 sequences are MGHRA and YSYEKL. The CDR3 has 19 residues. CDR3 nucleotides: TGCGCCAGCAGCCAAGATCTTGAGGCGGGAGGGCCCTTTCTGAATGAGCAGTTCTTC. Translated: CASSQDLEAGGPFLNEQFF.

This clone came up once. The rearrangement joins TRBV6-2 or TRBV6-3 to TRBJ1-1; 10 positions match TRBD1. CDR3 size: 18 residues. Germline loops: CDR1 MNHEY, CDR2 SVGEGT. The junction had 11 bases not matched to a gene; V was cut back by 3 bases and J by 1 base. The CDR3 nucleotides are TGTGCCAGCAGTTATAGGACAGGGGGGATTTGGGAGAACACTGAAGCTTTCTTT. Amino acid sequence: CASSYRTGGIWENTEAFF.

Only a few counts were recorded for this clone. This sequence joins TRBV10-1 and TRBJ1-1; D uncertain. The germline V gene has CDR1 WNHNN and CDR2 SYGVQD (reference sequence). The CDR3 covers 14 residues. The V end was cut by 0 bases, the J end by 7 bases, with 12 bases between. The CDR3 DNA reads as TGCGCCAGCAGTGAGTCCCCAACAGTCGGTGAAGCTTTCTTT. Amino acid sequence: CASSESPTVGEAFF.

The CDR3 DNA is TGTGCCAGCAGCCAAGATTGGGCCACTGAAGCTTTCTTT. Its translation is CASSQDWATEAFF. V gene TRBV3-1 (or the pseudogene TRBV3-2) combines with J gene TRBJ1-1; D unresolved. Germline lookup yields CDR1 LGHDT and CDR2 YNNKEL (reference sequence). The CDR3 loop spans 13 amino acids. Trimming took 0 bases from V and 4 from J, leaving 6 bases between them.

The V call is TRBV6-4, the J call TRBJ2-1; TRBD2 agrees at 8 bases. The germline V gene encodes CDR1 MRHNA and CDR2 SNTAGT. This CDR3 region has 11 residues. V dropped 6 bases and J dropped 14; count of bases not matched to a gene: 6. The CDR3 coding sequence is TGTGCCAGCAGCGTAGCGGGACGGAAGTTCTTC. Amino acid sequence: CASSVAGRKFF.

J is TRBJ2-6 and V is TRBV28, with 11 bases lining up with TRBD2. The junction had 10 bases not matched to a gene; V was cut back by 2 bases and J by 1 base. The germline V gene has CDR1 MDHEN and CDR2 SYDVKM. This CDR3 comprises 20 residues. DNA for the CDR3: TGTGCCAGCAGTTTAAGCCGGACTAGCGGGTGGATGTCTGGGGCCAACGTCCTGACTTTC. As protein: CASSLSRTSGWMSGANVLTF. The whole variable domain, remainder taken from reference TRBV28 and TRBJ2-6, is DVKVTQSSRYLVKRTGEKVFLECVQDMDHENMFWYRQDPGLGLRLIYFSYDVKMKEKGDIPEGYSVSREKKERFSLILESASTNQTSMYLCASSLSRTSGWMSGANVLTFGAGSRLTVL.

The J gene is TRBJ2-3, the V gene TRBV16, with 8 bases identical to TRBD1. This CDR3 has 16 residues. Germline CDR1 KGHSY, CDR2 FQNENV. The trim removed 0 bases at V and 1 base at J, leaving 3 bases unmatched. CDR3 sequence (DNA): TGTGCCAGCAGCCAATCGCTGGACAGGGGCACAGATACGCAGTATTTT. It specifies CASSQSLDRGTDTQYF. Full variable domain (missing parts from reference TRBV16 and TRBJ2-3): GEEVAQTPKHLVRGEGQKAKLYCAPIKGHSYVFWYQQVLKNEFKFLISFQNENVFDETGMPKERFSAKCLPNSPCSLEIQATKLEDSAVYFCASSQSLDRGTDTQYFGPGTRLTVL.

The chain joins TRBV7-2 to TRBJ2-7; TRBD2 aligns across 7 bases. V shed 4 bases and J 6 bases; nucleotides not matched to a gene: 6. The CDR3 totals 13 residues. CDR1 is SGHTA, CDR2 FQGNSA, per germline. The CDR3: CASSSNRLAEQYF. The CDR3 coding sequence is TGTGCCAGCAGCTCCAACCGACTAGCCGAGCAGTACTTC.